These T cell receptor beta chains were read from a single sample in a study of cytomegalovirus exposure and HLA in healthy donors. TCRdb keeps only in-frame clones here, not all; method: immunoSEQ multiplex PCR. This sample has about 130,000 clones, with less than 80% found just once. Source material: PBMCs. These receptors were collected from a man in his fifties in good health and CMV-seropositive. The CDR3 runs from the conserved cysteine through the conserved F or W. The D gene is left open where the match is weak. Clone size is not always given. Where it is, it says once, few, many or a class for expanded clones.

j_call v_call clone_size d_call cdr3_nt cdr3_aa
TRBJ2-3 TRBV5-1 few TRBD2 TGCGCCAGCAGCCGCGGGACTAGCAGCACAGATACGCAGTATTTT CASSRGTSSTDTQYF
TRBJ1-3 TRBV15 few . TGTGCCACCAGCAGAGACAGGGTCGGAAACACCATATATTTT CATSRDRVGNTIYF
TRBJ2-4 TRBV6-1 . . TGTGCCAGCCAGGCGTCAGAGGCCAAAAACATTCAGTACTTC CASQASEAKNIQYF
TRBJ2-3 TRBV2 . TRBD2 TGTGCCAGCAGACCTAGCGGGAGTACAGATACGCAGTATTTT CASRPSGSTDTQYF
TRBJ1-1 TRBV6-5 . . TGTGCCAGCAGTTACTCGAACGCGGGAAACACTGAAGCTTTCTTT CASSYSNAGNTEAFF
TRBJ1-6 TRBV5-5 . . TGTGCCAGCAGCTTGGAAGGGACATTGGATTCACCCCTCCACTTT CASSLEGTLDSPLHF
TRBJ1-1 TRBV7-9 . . TGTGCCAGCAGCCCCAGGGTTCTGAACACTGAAGCTTTCTTT CASSPRVLNTEAFF
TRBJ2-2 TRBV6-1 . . TGTGCCAGCCCTCGTGGAGGTACCGGGGAGCTGTTTTTT CASPRGGTGELFF
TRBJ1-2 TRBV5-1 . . TGCGCCAGCAGCGGTGATACGGGAACCACCTCAACTTACACCTTC CASSGDTGTTSTYTF
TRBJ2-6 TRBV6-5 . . TGTGCCATAGACAACTCTGGGGCCAACGTCCTGACTTTC CAIDNSGANVLTF
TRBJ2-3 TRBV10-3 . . TGTGCCACCGGGGATACCCCGGGAGATACGCAGTATTTT CATGDTPGDTQYF
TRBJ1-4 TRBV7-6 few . TGTGCCAGCAGCTTGGGGGGGAACGTTGAAAAACTGTTTTTT CASSLGGNVEKLFF
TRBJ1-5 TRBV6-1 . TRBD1 TGTGCCAGCAGACAGGACAGGGCGGCCAATCAGCCCCAGCATTTT CASRQDRAANQPQHF
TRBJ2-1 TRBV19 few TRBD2 TGTGCCAGTAGTATTGGGCGGGAGAGGTATAAGAATGAGCAGTTCTTC CASSIGRERYKNEQFF
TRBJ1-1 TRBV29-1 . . TGCAGCGTTGAAGCCGCGGCCCCGAACACTGAAGCTTTCTTT CSVEAAAPNTEAFF
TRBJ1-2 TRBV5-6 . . TGTGCCAGCAGCCCTTATGAGGGAGGAGAAGGCTACACCTTC CASSPYEGGEGYTF
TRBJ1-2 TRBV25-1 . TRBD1 TGTGCCAGCAGTGCTACAGACAGGGTTAGGAGCTACACCTTC CASSATDRVRSYTF
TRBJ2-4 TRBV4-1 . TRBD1 TGCGCCAGCAGCCAAGATCCCGGACAGGGGGGAGCCAAAAACATTCAGTACTTC CASSQDPGQGGAKNIQYF
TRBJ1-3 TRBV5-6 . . TGTGCCAGCAGCTTTATCCAGGGAGGGACTCGGGGAAACACCATATATTTT CASSFIQGGTRGNTIYF
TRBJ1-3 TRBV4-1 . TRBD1 TGCGCCAGCAGCCAGATCGACAGGGCGAGCTCTGGAAACACCATATATTTT CASSQIDRASSGNTIYF
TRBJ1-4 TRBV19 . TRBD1 TGTGCCAGTAGTACCGGACAGGGGCGGCCTAATGAAAAACTGTTTTTT CASSTGQGRPNEKLFF
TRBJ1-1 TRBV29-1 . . TGCAGCGCTTTAAGGGGGAGCACTGAAGCTTTCTTT CSALRGSTEAFF
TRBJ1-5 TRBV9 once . TGTGCCAGCAGCGTTCCAAAGGGACTCACGGGGTTCAATCAGCCCCAGCATTTT CASSVPKGLTGFNQPQHF
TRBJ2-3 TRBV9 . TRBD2 TGTGCCAGCAGCGTGCGGGAGGGCTCGGGAGGAGATACGCAGTATTTT CASSVREGSGGDTQYF
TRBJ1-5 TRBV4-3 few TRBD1 TGCGCCAGCAGCCAAACCCGACAGGGGGGACAGCCCCAGCATTTT CASSQTRQGGQPQHF
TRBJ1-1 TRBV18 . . TGTGCCAGCTCACCACTCGGGGGGCCGGGGGGGAACACTGAAGCTTTCTTT CASSPLGGPGGNTEAFF
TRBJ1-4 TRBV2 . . TGTGCCAGCGCAAGACAGGAAAAACTGTTTTTT CASARQEKLFF
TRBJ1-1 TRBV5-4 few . TGTGCCAGCAGCTTGGGAGGGCGGGACACTGAAGCTTTCTTT CASSLGGRDTEAFF
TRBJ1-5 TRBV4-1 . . TGCGCCAGCAGCCAAGATCCGGGAGCGGGAAGAAGAGGCAATCAGCCCCAGCATTTT CASSQDPGAGRRGNQPQHF
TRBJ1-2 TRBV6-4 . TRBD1 TGTGCCAGCAGTGACGGAGGGGGCGCTGTCTATGGCTACACCTTC CASSDGGGAVYGYTF
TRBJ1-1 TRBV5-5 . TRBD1 TGTGCCAGCAGCTTGGAAGGGGGCCACACTGAAGCTTTCTTT CASSLEGGHTEAFF
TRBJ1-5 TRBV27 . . TGTGCCAGCAGTATACGGGGGGGCGAGACGCAGCCCCAGCATTTT CASSIRGGETQPQHF
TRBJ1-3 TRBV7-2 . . TGTGCCAGCAGCAAGGAGCCGACCATATATTTT CASSKEPTIYF
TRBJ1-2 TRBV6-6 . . TGTGCCAGCAGTTACTTCGGCGGTTATGGCTACACCTTC CASSYFGGYGYTF
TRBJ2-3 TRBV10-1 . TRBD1 TGCGCCGTCGGACAGGGAACAGATACGCAGTATTTT CAVGQGTDTQYF
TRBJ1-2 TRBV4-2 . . TGTGCCAGCAGCCAAACACCCATCGGGGTCAATCGGTATGGCTACACCTTC CASSQTPIGVNRYGYTF
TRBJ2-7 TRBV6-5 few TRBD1 TGTGCCAGCAGTTACCGGGACAGGCCCTACGAGCAGTACTTC CASSYRDRPYEQYF
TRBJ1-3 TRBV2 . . TGTGCCAGCAGTGAAGATCTCTCTGGAAACACCATATATTTT CASSEDLSGNTIYF
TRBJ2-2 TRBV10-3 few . TGTGCCATCAGTGCTTCAGCGGAGGCGAACACCGGGGAGCTGTTTTTT CAISASAEANTGELFF
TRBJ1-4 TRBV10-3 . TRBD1 TGTGCCATCAGTGAGAGACAGGGGGAAAAACTGTTTTTT CAISERQGEKLFF
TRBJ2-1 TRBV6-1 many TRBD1 TGTGCCAGCATCCCTGTGTCTTCCGGCCAGGGGGTCTTC CASIPVSSGQGVF
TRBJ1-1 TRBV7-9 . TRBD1 TGTTCCAGCAGCTTAATGGCGGGACAGGGACTCCCTGAAGCTTTCTTT CSSSLMAGQGLPEAFF
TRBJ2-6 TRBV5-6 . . TGTGCCAGCAGCTTGGTTGGGCCCGGGGCCAACGTCCTGACTTTC CASSLVGPGANVLTF
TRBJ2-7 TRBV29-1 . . TGCAGCGTTGGAATATACGGGGACGAGCAGTACTTC CSVGIYGDEQYF
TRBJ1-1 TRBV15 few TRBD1 TGTGCCACCAGCAGAGAGTTAGGACAGGGGGAAGCTTTCTTT CATSRELGQGEAFF
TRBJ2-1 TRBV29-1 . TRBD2 TGCAGCGTCGCCGGGACTAGCGGACTCGGGGGCAATTATGAGCAGTTCTTC CSVAGTSGLGGNYEQFF
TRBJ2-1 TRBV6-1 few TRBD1 TGTGCCAGCAGTGAAAAAGGGACAGGGGCGAAGGAGCAGTTCTTC CASSEKGTGAKEQFF